The source of this T cell receptor (beta chain) is a study of blood T cell repertoires in COVID-19. Background on the study: From the United States, Italy and Spain came samples of acute and convalescent COVID-19.

This CDR3 has 15 amino acids. From germline, CDR1 is SGHRS and CDR2 YFSETQ. V was clipped by 2 bases and J by 3 bases; unmatched bases: 3. Patients of the Seattle cohort, enrolled during active infection, were followed longitudinally. In the authors' methods: How many nucleated cells were present was estimated from reference gene primer amplification. Sequenced by immunoSEQ multiplex PCR; TCRdb stores in-frame clones only, minus some. That table gives V, J and clone size, and the DNA gave D and trimming. The sample includes over 150,000 clones, about 88% seen only once; the top ten take around 17%. This clone occurred a few times.

The chain recombines TRBV5-1 with TRBJ2-2; 8 nucleotides match TRBD2. This clonotype originated in a man between 50 and 59 years old with COVID-19, enrolled during active disease. What was sequenced was peripheral blood. The DNA of the CDR3 is TGCGCCAGCAGCTTAAGCGGGGGTTACACCGGGGAGCTGTTTTTT. Protein sequence: CASSLSGGYTGELFF.